The entry that follows covers one TCR beta chain sequence. Using immunoSEQ multiplex PCR, the repertoire was profiled, and TCRdb retains in-frame clones only, with some absent. The sample carries roughly 520,000 clones, approximately 87% recorded once. The age range of participants was 18 to 89 years, with residence in roughly 25 US areas. Recovered status applied to Cohort 3 donors who had two consecutive negative PCRs. It also applied to those with clearance or with symptom resolution. V lost 6 bases to trimming and J lost 1 base, with 15 bases between them. Germline V CDR1 and CDR2: SQVTM, ANQGSEA. The CDR3 contains 14 residues. The data belong to a study of blood T cell repertoires in COVID-19. Looking at the study overall: Italy, Spain and the United States were the sources of the convalescent and acute COVID-19 samples.

The TCR was taken from a woman in her forties who had recovered from COVID-19. This chain uses TRBV29-1 with TRBJ1-1; D unresolved. What was sequenced was PBMCs or T cells enriched from blood (not recorded which). CDR3 bases: TGCAGCGTAAGATCGCGGCTTCGGAACACTGAAGCTTTCTTT. It encodes CSVRSRLRNTEAFF.